This T cell receptor (beta chain) was recorded in a study of radiation and T cells in renal cell carcinoma. Clones were sequenced by immunoSEQ multiplex PCR, and TCRdb holds only the in-frame ones, with some missing. The sample has approximately 170,000 clones; about 85% are singletons. Time point reported: blood 4 weeks post-SBRT, at nephrectomy. Specified treatment: 15 Gy SBRT to primary tumor, nephrectomy 4 weeks later. Nephrectomy followed 15 Gy stereotactic body radiation by 4 weeks. Serial blood draws occurred at baseline and 2 and 4 weeks post-SBRT. The tumor was a clear cell renal cell carcinoma. The sequencing here drew on blood, taken from a patient whose treatment included radiotherapy and nephrectomy. The sequence was obtained from a woman between 50 and 59 years old with renal cell carcinoma.

The CDR3 DNA reads as TGTGCCAGCAGCTTGGACAGGGAGTCTGGAAACACCATATATTTT. It translates to CASSLDRESGNTIYF. The chain joins TRBV5-4 to TRBJ1-3; tentatively, D is TRBD1 (6 bases). The CDR3 has 15 residues. Germline CDR1 reads SGHNT; CDR2 reads YYREEE (reference sequence). Trimming cost V 0 bases and J 1 base, with 8 bases left between them.